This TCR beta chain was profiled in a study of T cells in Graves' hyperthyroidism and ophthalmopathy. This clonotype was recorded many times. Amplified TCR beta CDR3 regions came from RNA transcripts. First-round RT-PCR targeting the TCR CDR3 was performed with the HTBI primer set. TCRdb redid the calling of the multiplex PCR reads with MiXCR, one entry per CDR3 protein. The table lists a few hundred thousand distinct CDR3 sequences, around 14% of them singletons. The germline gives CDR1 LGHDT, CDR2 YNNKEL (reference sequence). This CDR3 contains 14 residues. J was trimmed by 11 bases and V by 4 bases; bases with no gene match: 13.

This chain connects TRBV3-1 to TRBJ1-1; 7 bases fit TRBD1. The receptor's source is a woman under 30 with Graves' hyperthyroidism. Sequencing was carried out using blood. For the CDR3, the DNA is TGTGCCAGCAGCCGGAGACAGGGAGGTGTCGGCGCTTTCTTT. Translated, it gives CASSRRQGGVGAFF.